This T cell receptor (beta chain) originates from a study of PD-L1 blockade in urothelial cancer. Turning to the study itself: Blood underwent analysis 3 weeks (second dose) and 6 weeks after treatment began.

Synthetic analogs of TCR templates were spiked into every PCR. Assay used: immunoSEQ multiplex PCR; TCRdb lists only in-frame clones, some missing. The data show about 52,000 clones, more than 75% seen once. Trimming removed 5 bases at V and 6 bases at J, with 19 bases between. CDR3 length: 15 residues. CDR1 SGHTA and CDR2 FQGNSA come from the germline V gene. Time point given: pretreatment peripheral blood. Locally advanced or metastatic urothelial carcinoma affected all patients. Sequenced material: PBMCs, taken around atezolizumab (anti-PD-L1) treatment. This receptor was identified in a man aged 45-65 years with urothelial cancer. The chain uses TRBV7-2 and TRBJ2-5; tentatively, D is TRBD1 (6 bases). The CDR3: CASSTPGRGRKTQYF. CDR3 sequence (DNA): TGTGCCAGCAGCACCCCGGGCAGGGGCCGGAAGACCCAGTACTTC.